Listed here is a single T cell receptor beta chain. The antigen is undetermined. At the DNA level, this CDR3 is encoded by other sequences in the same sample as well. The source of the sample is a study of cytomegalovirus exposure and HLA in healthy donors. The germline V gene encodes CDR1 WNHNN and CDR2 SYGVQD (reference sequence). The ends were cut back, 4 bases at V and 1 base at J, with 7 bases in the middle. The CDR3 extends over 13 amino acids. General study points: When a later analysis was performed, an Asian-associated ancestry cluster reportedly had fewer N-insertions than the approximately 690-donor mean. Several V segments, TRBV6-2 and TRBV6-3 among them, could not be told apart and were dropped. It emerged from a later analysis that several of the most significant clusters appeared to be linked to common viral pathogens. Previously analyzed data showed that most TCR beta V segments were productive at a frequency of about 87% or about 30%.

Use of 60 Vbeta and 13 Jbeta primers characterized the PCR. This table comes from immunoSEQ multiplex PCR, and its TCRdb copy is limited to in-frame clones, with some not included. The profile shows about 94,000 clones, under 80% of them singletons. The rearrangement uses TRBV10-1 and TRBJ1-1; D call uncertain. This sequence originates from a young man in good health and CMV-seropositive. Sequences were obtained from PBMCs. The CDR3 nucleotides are TGCGCCAGCAGTGGCAACAGGAACACTGAAGCTTTCTTT. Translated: CASSGNRNTEAFF.